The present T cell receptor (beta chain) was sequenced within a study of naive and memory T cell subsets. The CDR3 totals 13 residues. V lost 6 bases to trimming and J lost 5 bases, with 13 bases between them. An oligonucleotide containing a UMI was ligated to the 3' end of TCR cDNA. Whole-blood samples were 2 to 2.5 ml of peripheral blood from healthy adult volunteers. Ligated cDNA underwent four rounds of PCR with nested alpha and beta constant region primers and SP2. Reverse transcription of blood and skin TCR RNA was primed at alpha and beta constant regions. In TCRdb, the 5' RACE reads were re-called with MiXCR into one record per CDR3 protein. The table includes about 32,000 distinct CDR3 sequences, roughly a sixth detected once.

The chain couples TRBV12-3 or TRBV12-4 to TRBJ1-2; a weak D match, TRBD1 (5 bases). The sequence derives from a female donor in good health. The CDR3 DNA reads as TGTGCCAGCAGGGGGACCGAGTCATATGGCTACACCTTC. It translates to CASRGTESYGYTF.